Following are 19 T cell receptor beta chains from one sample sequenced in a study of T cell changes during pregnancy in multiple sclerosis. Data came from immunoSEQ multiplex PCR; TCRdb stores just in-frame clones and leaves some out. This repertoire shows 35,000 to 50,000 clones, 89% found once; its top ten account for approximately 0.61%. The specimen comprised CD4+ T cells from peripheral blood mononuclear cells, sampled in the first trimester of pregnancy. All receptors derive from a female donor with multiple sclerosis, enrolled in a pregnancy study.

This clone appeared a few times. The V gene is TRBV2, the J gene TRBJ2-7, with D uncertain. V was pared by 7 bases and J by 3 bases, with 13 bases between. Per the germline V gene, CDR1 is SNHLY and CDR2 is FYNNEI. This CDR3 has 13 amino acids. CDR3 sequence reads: CASTSPTLYEQYF. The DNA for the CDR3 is TGTGCCAGCACCTCCCCCACTCTCTACGAGCAGTACTTC.

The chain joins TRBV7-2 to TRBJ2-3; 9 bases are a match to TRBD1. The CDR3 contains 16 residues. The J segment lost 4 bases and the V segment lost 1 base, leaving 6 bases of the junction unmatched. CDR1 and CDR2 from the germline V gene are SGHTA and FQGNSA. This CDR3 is CASSLGGQGFADTQYF. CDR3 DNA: TGTGCCAGCAGCTTAGGGGGACAGGGCTTCGCAGATACGCAGTATTTT.

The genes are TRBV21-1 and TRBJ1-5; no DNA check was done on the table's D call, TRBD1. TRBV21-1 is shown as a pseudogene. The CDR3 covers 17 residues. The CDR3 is CASSKATGGMRDQPQHF. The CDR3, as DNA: TGTGCCAGCAGCAAAGCGACAGGGGGCATGAGAGATCAGCCCCAGCATTTT.

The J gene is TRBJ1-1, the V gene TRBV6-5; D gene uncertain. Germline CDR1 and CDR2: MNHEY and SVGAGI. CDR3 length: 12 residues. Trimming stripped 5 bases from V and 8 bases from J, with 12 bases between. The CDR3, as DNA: TGTGCCAGCAGTCGCGGGGAACTCGAAGCTTTCTTT. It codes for CASSRGELEAFF.

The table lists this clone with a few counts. The CDR3: CASSALAGESAQYF. As DNA, the CDR3 is TGTGCCAGCAGCGCTCTAGCGGGAGAGAGCGCCCAGTACTTC. The chain combines TRBV2 with TRBJ2-5, with 10 bases fitting TRBD2. The CDR3 covers 14 residues. Trimming removed 6 bases from V and 9 bases from J; junction bases left unmatched: 10. The germline V gene has CDR1 SNHLY and CDR2 FYNNEI.

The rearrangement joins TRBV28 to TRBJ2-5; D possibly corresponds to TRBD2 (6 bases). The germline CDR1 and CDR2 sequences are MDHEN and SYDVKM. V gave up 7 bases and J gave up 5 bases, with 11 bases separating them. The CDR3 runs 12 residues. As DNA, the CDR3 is TGTGCCAGCACGCGGGGTGGGGAGACCCAGTACTTC. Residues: CASTRGGETQYF.

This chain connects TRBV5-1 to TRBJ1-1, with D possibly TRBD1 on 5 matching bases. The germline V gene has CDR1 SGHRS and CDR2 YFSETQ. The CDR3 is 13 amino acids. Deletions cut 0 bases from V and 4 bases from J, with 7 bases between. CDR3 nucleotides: TGCGCCAGCAGCTTGGCAGGGATCACTGAAGCTTTCTTT. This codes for CASSLAGITEAFF.

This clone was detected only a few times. CDR3 residues: CASSPLTGDGYTF. The CDR3 DNA follows: TGTGCCAGCTCACCCCTCACAGGGGATGGCTACACCTTC. The chain carries TRBV18 and TRBJ1-2; 7 bases match TRBD1. The germline gives CDR1 KGHSH, CDR2 LQKENI. The V segment lost 3 bases and the J segment 6 bases; nucleotides outside the gene matches: 4. The CDR3 length is 13 residues.

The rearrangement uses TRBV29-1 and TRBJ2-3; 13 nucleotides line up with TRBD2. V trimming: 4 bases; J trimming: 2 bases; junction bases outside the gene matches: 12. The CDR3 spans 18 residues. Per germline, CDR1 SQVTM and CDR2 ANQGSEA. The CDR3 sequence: CSVGTLEGLAGFTDTQYF. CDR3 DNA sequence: TGCAGCGTTGGGACCCTTGAGGGACTAGCGGGATTCACAGATACGCAGTATTTT.

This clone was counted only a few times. The CDR3 is CASSLGGRKTEAFF. CDR3 DNA: TGCGCCAGCAGCTTGGGAGGAAGGAAAACTGAAGCTTTCTTT. The chain links TRBV5-1 to TRBJ1-1, with D hard to call. V gave up 0 bases and J gave up 5 bases, with 11 bases separating them. This CDR3 is 14 amino acids long. Germline CDR1 reads SGHRS; CDR2 reads YFSETQ.

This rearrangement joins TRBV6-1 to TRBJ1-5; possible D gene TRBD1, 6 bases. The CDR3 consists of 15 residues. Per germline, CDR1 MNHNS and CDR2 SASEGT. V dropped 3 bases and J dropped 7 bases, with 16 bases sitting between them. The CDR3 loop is CASSDQGPSWQPQHF. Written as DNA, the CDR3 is TGTGCCAGCAGTGATCAGGGGCCCTCATGGCAGCCCCAGCATTTT.

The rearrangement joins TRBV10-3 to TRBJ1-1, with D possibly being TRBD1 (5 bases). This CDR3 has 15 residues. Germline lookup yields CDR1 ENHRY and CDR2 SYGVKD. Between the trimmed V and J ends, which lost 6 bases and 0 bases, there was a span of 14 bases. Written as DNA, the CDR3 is TGTGCCATCAGCGAAAACAGGATCTTGAACACTGAAGCTTTCTTT. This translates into CAISENRILNTEAFF.

The CDR3 coding sequence is TGTGCCAGCCCTAGCGGGAGGGACACAGATACGCAGTATTTT. It translates to CASPSGRDTDTQYF. This chain uses TRBV2 with TRBJ2-3; TRBD2 aligns across 12 bases. Germline V gene lookup returns CDR1 SNHLY and CDR2 FYNNEI. The CDR3 spans 14 residues. V trimming: 8 bases; J trimming: 2 bases; junction bases outside the gene matches: 2.

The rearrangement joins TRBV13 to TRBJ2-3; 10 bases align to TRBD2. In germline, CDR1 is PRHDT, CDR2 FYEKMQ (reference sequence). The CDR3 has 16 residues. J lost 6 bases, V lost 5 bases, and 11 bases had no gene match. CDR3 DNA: TGTGCCAGCAGCGCGTCTAGCGGGAGTAATGGGGATACGCAGTATTTT. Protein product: CASSASSGSNGDTQYF.

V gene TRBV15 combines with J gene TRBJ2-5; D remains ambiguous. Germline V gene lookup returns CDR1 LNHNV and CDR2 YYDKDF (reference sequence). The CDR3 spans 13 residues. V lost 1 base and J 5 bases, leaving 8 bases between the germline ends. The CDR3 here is CATSRVDMETQYF. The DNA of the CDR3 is TGTGCCACCAGCAGAGTAGACATGGAGACCCAGTACTTC.

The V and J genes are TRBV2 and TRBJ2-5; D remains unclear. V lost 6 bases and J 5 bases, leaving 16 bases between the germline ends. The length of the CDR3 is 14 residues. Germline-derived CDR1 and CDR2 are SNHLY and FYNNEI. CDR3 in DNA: TGTGCCAGCAGCGCCGCATGGGCCAGGGAGACCCAGTACTTC. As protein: CASSAAWARETQYF.

The CDR3 here is CAWRAGTGENYGYTF. The CDR3, as DNA: TGTGCCTGGAGGGCCGGGACAGGGGAAAACTATGGCTACACCTTC. The chain has TRBV30 and TRBJ1-2, with 10 bases lining up with TRBD1. V dropped 3 bases and J dropped 2; count of bases not matched to a gene: 6. CDR1 GTSNPN and CDR2 SVGIG come from the germline V gene (reference sequence). The CDR3 has 15 amino acids.

In nucleotides, the CDR3 is TGCGCCAGCCGCGGTAGCTCCTACAATGAGCAGTTCTTC. Translated: CASRGSSYNEQFF. J is TRBJ2-1 and V is TRBV5-1; no reliable D call. The germline V and J ends were trimmed by 7 bases and 0 bases, with 8 bases remaining between them. The CDR3 sequence is 13 residues long. Germline V gives CDR1 SGHRS, CDR2 YFSETQ.

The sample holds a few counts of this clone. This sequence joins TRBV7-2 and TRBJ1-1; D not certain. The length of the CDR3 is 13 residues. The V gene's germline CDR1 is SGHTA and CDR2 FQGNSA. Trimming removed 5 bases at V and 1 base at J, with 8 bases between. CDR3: CASSIGRNTEAFF. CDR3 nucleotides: TGTGCCAGCAGCATTGGGAGGAACACTGAAGCTTTCTTT.